This entry features one T cell receptor beta chain sequence. The clone's antigen remains unknown. No qualities accompany the bases; no much larger clone lies one base away. The data are from a study of shared clonotypes between healthy human individuals (dated by TCRdb to 2020 to 2021). Concerning the study at large: The cohort comprised a couple of women and a few men aged 18 to 49 years. To estimate repertoire size and how much clonotype sharing occurs between individuals, the study deeply sequenced the blood TCR repertoires of five or six healthy adults. To increase sequencing depth and limit assay-specific biases, TCR repertoire library preparation and sequencing were carried out by different laboratories using diverse techniques. For each donor, three plates each were used for CD4 naive and CD4 memory, two plates were used for CD8 naive, and one plate was used for CD8 memory. Per donor, leukapheresis produced somewhere between about 0.94 and 9.5 billion PBMCs.

What the research found in general, with its limitations: Sampling was restricted to blood, and TCR repertoires in tissue are likely to differ from TCR repertoires in blood. Clonotypes shared by all four sorted-subset donors showed higher generation probabilities than non-shared clonotypes. The small number of donors limited the genetic and exposure-history diversity represented. Larger estimated clonotype richness was generally found for naive subsets than for memory subsets. Pairwise subsampling led to the expectation that sequencing depth would affect the degree of clonotype sharing among donors. Incomplete sequencing was indicated by rarefaction of sorted-subset datasets, despite the large sequencing depth. Approximately 5% of naive CD4, 3.5% of naive CD8, approximately 2.2% of memory CD4, and about 0.4% of memory CD8 clonotypes were shared across several donors.

Using the deep immunoSEQ assay, TCR CDR3 regions were amplified from genomic DNA by multiplex PCR. Extracted genomic DNA from each cell subset was distributed evenly across all wells of several immunoSEQ 96-well plates, and each plate was treated as a replicate. For sorted subsets, 200 to 250 ng genomic DNA, equal to 30,000 or so T cell genomes, was loaded into each replicate PCR. The purified libraries were quantified using a Qubit 3.0 fluorometer, sized with a Bioanalyzer 2100, and then quantified again using the KAPA Library Quantification kit. Every immunoSEQ 96-well plate was sequenced on a separate single-read 150-cycle Illumina NextSeq 550 flow cell. The paper's processing steps were these. Because the immunoSEQ output included only junctional sequences and no quality scores, the filtering could not be the same as the filtering used for full-length reads. Sequences were annotated with PyIR, a Python wrapper for IgBLAST v1.9, and V/J genes and CDR3 were assigned using IMGT germline references. Reads were removed for weak V/J assignments (E-value above 1e-6), missing CDR3, stop codons, out-of-frame junctions, or ambiguous translated residues. A V3J clonotype was defined by an identical inferred V gene, J gene, and CDR3 amino acid sequence. Percentage overlap between repertoires was computed as shared unique clonotypes divided by the size of the smaller repertoire. RTK rarefaction, the Chao1 estimator, and Recon v2.1 estimates of unobserved clonotypes were used to assess repertoire richness. OLGA was used to compute generation probabilities for all TCRbeta clonotypes that the gDNA method yielded from a few donors. The immuneACCESS repertoire file appears here via TCRdb, limited to in-frame rearrangements. These files lack a portion of the clones; in checked studies, under half of the deficit traces to unresolved V genes, and the cause of the others is not known. The V and J calls and clone size come from that table; D and trimming were worked out from the DNA. The sample table records approximately 2.5 million clones; 93% of these occur just once. 0.36% of the sample comes from the top ten.

The donors were healthy, HIV-negative adults with no recently reported acute infections or vaccinations. Only Caucasian adults living in Nashville, Tennessee, USA were represented among the donors. CD4+ T cells were enriched through magnetic negative selection, after which naive cells were positively selected on CD45RA and the remaining negative fraction served as the memory subset. After blood collection by leukapheresis, PBMCs were isolated using Ficoll-Histopaque density gradient centrifugation and then cryopreserved in the vapor phase of liquid nitrogen. Analytical flow cytometry was used to check the purity and quantity of each magnetically sorted T cell population. Each sorted fraction had its genomic DNA isolated and then quantified by UV absorbance on a Nanodrop 2000c. The junction shows trimming of 3 bases on V and 10 bases on J, plus 14 bases between the germline ends. Counted from cysteine to phenylalanine, this CDR3 has 13 amino acids. The only DNA kept is the CDR3, 39 bases in frame from the first base. The germline V gene (reference sequence) sets CDR1 to SGHNT and CDR2 to YYREEE.

This receptor chain uses TRBV5-4 and TRBJ2-1, with TRBD1 perhaps the D gene, on 6 matching bases. The sample taken for sequencing was naive CD4+ T cells from PBMCs. The cell subset or site label, as the study defines it: CD45RA+ positively selected. The origin of this receptor is a man between 18 and 29 years old in good health. Some clones in this sample may be carry-over from other donors' samples. The nucleotides read TGTGCCAGCAGCTCGGCGTACAGGGACGAGCAGTTCTTC. It encodes CASSSAYRDEQFF.